The subject of this entry is one TCR beta chain. The antigen is not known. These data come from a study of OX40 agonist ivuxolimab in advanced cancers. Study-wide results and limits: Partial responders treated at 0.1-3.0 mg/kg exhibited clonal expansion among the lowest measured. Researchers report that CD8+ T cells had, on average, more expanded clones than CD4+.

Germline CDR1 reads SGHVS; CDR2 reads FQNEAQ. Trimming shortened V by 2 bases and J by 1 base, and 12 bases separated the two germline ends. The CDR3 totals 15 residues. Generated by immunoSEQ multiplex PCR, the TCRdb table keeps only in-frame clones and is missing some. The data show more than 80,000 clones, roughly 90% seen once. The chain links TRBV7-8 to TRBJ2-7, with D possibly called TRBD1 or TRBD2 (5 bases each). The clonotype was recovered from an adult with an advanced solid tumor such as melanoma, head and neck, liver or kidney cancer. The input for sequencing was CD4+ or CD8+ T cells sorted from blood, taken in a trial of the OX40 agonist ivuxolimab. In nucleotides, the CDR3 is TGTGCCAGCAGCTTACGTCAGGGACCTTCCTACGAGCAGTACTTC. Protein: CASSLRQGPSYEQYF.